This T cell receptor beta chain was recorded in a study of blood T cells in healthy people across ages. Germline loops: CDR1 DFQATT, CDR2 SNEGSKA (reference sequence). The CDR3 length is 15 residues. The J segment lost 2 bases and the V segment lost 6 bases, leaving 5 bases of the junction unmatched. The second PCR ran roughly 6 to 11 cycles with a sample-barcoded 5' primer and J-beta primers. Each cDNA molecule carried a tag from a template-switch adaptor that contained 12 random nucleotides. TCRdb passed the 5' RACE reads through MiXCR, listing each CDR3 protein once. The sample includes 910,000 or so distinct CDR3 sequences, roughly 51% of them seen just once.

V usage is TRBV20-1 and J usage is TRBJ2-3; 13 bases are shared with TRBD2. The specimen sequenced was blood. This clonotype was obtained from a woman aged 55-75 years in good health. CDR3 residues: CSALGTSGTTDTQYF. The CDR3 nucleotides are TGCAGTGCCCTGGGGACTAGCGGGACCACAGATACGCAGTATTTT.